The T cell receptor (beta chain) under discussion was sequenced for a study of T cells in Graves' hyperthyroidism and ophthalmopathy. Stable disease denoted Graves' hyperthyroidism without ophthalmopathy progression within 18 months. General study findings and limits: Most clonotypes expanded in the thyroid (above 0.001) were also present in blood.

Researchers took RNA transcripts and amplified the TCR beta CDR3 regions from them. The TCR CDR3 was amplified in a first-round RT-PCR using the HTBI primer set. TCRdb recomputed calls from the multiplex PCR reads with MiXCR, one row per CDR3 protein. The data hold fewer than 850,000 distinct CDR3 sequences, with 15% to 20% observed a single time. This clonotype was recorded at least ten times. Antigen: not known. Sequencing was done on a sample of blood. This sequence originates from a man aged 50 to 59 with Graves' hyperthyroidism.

Here the CDR3 reads CASSFVSGASYEQYF. CDR3 DNA: TGTGCCAGCAGTTTCGTATCCGGGGCTTCCTACGAGCAGTACTTC. This chain connects TRBV27 to TRBJ2-7; possibly TRBD1 or TRBD2 for D (5 bases each). The CDR3 covers 15 residues. Germline loops: CDR1 MNHEY, CDR2 SMNVEV (reference sequence). V gave up 3 bases and J gave up 1 base, with 13 bases separating them.